This T cell receptor (beta chain) emerged from a study of identifying expanded T cells in peripheral blood. Study conclusions and caveats: About 1.2 clones differed between technical replicates, versus roughly 16 and 20 over time.

Worth noting for this clone: The antigen remains unidentified.

Trimming removed 7 bases from V and 4 bases from J; junction bases left unmatched: 9. Per the germline V gene, CDR1 is LGHNT and CDR2 is FRNRAP. CDR3 size: 15 residues. Collection occurred without any documented infections or immune events in donors. Some clones are missing from TCRdb's copy, which holds only in-frame ones; the method was immunoSEQ multiplex PCR. The sample comprises about 91,000 clones, around nine tenths of which are singletons, and around 4.3% rests with the top ten. The chain employs TRBV12-5 and TRBJ2-1; 8 positions agree with TRBD2. The receptor was isolated from a person aged 18 to 70 in good health. Material for sequencing was blood. The CDR3 is CASAQGLAGYNEQFF. The CDR3, as DNA: TGTGCTAGTGCCCAAGGCCTAGCGGGTTACAATGAGCAGTTCTTC. Complete variable domain (other parts from reference TRBV12-5 and TRBJ2-1): DARVTQTPRHKVTEMGQEVTMRCQPILGHNTVFWYRQTMMQGLELLAYFRNRAPLDDSGMPKDRFSAEMPDATLATLKIQPSEPRDSAVYFCASAQGLAGYNEQFFGPGTRLTVL.